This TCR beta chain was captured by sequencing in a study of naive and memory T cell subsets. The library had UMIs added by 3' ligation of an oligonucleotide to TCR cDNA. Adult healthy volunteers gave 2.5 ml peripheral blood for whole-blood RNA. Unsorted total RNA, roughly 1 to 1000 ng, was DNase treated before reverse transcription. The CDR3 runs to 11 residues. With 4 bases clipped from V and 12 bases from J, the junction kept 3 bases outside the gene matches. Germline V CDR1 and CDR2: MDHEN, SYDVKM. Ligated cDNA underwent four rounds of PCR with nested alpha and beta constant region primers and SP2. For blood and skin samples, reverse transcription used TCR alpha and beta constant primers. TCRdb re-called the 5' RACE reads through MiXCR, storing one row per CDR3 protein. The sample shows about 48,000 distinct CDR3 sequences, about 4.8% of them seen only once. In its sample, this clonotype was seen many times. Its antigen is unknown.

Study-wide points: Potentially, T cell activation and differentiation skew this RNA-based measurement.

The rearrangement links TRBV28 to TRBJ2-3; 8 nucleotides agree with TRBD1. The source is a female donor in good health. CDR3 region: CASSSGQAQYF. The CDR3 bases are TGTGCCAGCAGTTCGGGACAGGCACAGTATTTT.